The 2 T cell receptor beta chains in this list originate from one sample, sequenced in a study of cytomegalovirus exposure and HLA in healthy donors. Vbeta (60) and Jbeta (13) primers were used in the PCR. Assay used: immunoSEQ multiplex PCR; TCRdb lists only in-frame clones, some missing. Found here are 190,000 or so clones, less than 90% of them singletons; the top ten hold over 1.5%. Sequenced input: PBMCs. The receptors shown here come from a man aged 45-65 years in good health and CMV-seronegative.

This clone was seen just once. The V and J genes are TRBV5-4 and TRBJ2-1, with TRBD2 matching 7 bases. Germline V gene lookup returns CDR1 SGHNT and CDR2 YYREEE (reference sequence). The trim removed 3 bases at V and 3 bases at J, leaving 9 bases unmatched. The CDR3 extends over 16 amino acids. CDR3 sequence reads: CASSWDVTGGYNEQFF. Written as DNA, the CDR3 is TGTGCCAGCAGCTGGGATGTGACGGGGGGCTACAATGAGCAGTTCTTC.

The rearrangement uses TRBV28 and TRBJ2-3, with a weak D call TRBD1 (5 bases). The ends were cut back, 4 bases at V and 0 bases at J, with 11 bases in the middle. This CDR3 contains 15 residues. In germline, CDR1 is MDHEN, CDR2 SYDVKM. As DNA, the CDR3 is TGTGCCAGCAGTTCCGGACACTCTAGCACAGATACGCAGTATTTT. This gives the protein CASSSGHSSTDTQYF.